Below, 2 T cell receptor beta chains from the same sample are listed, as sequenced in a study of T cells in Graves' hyperthyroidism and ophthalmopathy. TCR beta CDR3 regions were amplified from RNA. With the HTBI primer set, the TCR CDR3 went through a first round of RT-PCR. TCRdb reprocessed the multiplex PCR reads via MiXCR and lists one record per CDR3 protein. The table lists roughly 700,000 distinct CDR3 sequences, 14% of them singletons, with roughly 10% in the top ten. The sample taken for sequencing was blood. Every receptor here comes from a woman aged 18-29 years with Graves' hyperthyroidism.

In its sample, this clonotype was seen many times. This chain links TRBV7-9 with TRBJ2-1; D gene ambiguous. V shed 2 bases and J shed 0 bases, with 17 bases lying between them. The CDR3 runs 18 residues. Germline V lookup: CDR1 SEHNR, CDR2 FQNEAQ (reference sequence). The CDR3 is CASSLSPHWFSSYNEQFF. The CDR3 nucleotides read TGTGCCAGCAGCTTATCGCCGCATTGGTTCAGCTCCTACAATGAGCAGTTCTTC.

The chain combines TRBV6-5 with TRBJ2-2, with TRBD1 matching over 8 bases. The CDR3 spans 17 residues. V was pared by 2 bases and J by 6 bases, with 11 bases of the junction left unmatched. The germline V gene has CDR1 MNHEY and CDR2 SVGAGI. The chain's CDR3 is CASSYPQDRAYAGELFF. For the CDR3, the DNA is TGTGCCAGCAGTTACCCCCAGGACAGGGCTTATGCCGGGGAGCTGTTTTTT.